What follows are 6 T cell receptor beta chains derived from one specimen sequenced in a study of cytomegalovirus exposure and HLA in healthy donors. The PCR had 60 Vbeta and 13 Jbeta primers. Generated by immunoSEQ multiplex PCR, the TCRdb table keeps only in-frame clones and is missing some. The sample records 120,000 or so clones, roughly 78% being singletons. The sequenced material came from PBMCs. These receptors were collected from a man between 25 and 39 years old in good health and CMV-seropositive.

The rearrangement links TRBV27 to TRBJ2-3, with 8 bases matching TRBD2. V lost 6 bases and J lost 2; bases outside the gene matches: 7. CDR1 and CDR2 from the germline V gene are MNHEY and SMNVEV (reference sequence). The CDR3 has 15 amino acids. The DNA of the CDR3 is TGTGCCAGCAGCCGGGGGGGACCTGCCACAGATACGCAGTATTTT. It yields the protein CASSRGGPATDTQYF.

The chain links TRBV5-1 to TRBJ1-5; 9 nucleotides line up with TRBD1. CDR3 length equals 15 residues. V shed 0 bases, J shed 2 bases, and the junction held 0 bases outside the gene matches. Germline V gene sequence: CDR1 SGHRS, CDR2 YFSETQ. CDR3 region: CASSLGTGGNQPQHF. The DNA for the CDR3 is TGCGCCAGCAGCTTGGGGACAGGGGGCAATCAGCCCCAGCATTTT. Full variable domain (rest looked up from reference TRBV5-1 and TRBJ1-5): KAGVTQTPRYLIKTRGQQVTLSCSPISGHRSVSWYQQTPGQGLQFLFEYFSETQRNKGNFPGRFSGRQFSNSRSEMNVSTLELGDSALYLCASSLGTGGNQPQHFGDGTRLSIL.

The CDR3 nucleotides read TGTGCCAGCAGTTACTCGAGGCGGCAGGAGGTCCACGAGCAGTACTTC. As protein: CASSYSRRQEVHEQYF. This chain joins TRBV6-5 and TRBJ2-7, with D possibly being TRBD2 (5 bases). The CDR3 contains 16 residues. CDR1 MNHEY and CDR2 SVGAGI come from the germline V gene. Trimming took 0 bases from V and 5 from J, leaving 17 bases between them.

J is TRBJ1-3 and V is TRBV25-1; D is ambiguous. The germline CDR1 and CDR2 sequences are MGHDK and SYGVNS. This CDR3 contains 12 residues. V was trimmed by 8 bases and J by 0 bases, leaving 5 bases between them. This CDR3 is CASFSSGNTIYF. In DNA, the CDR3 is TGTGCCAGCTTCAGCTCTGGAAACACCATATATTTT.

This sequence joins TRBV2 and TRBJ2-2; 11 positions match TRBD2. Per the germline V gene, CDR1 is SNHLY and CDR2 is FYNNEI. The trim removed 8 bases at V and 7 bases at J, leaving 9 bases unmatched. The length of the CDR3 is 15 residues. The CDR3 coding sequence is TGTGCCAGCCGTAGTACTAGCGGGAGTGTCGGGGAGCTGTTTTTT. Encoded protein: CASRSTSGSVGELFF.

The J gene is TRBJ2-1, the V gene TRBV19; 9 nucleotides line up with TRBD2. The CDR3 has 17 residues. V was clipped by 8 bases and J by 5 bases; unmatched bases: 16. Germline V gene lookup returns CDR1 LNHDA and CDR2 SQIVND (reference sequence). DNA for the CDR3: TGTGCCAGTGCCCGGGTTGCGGCGGGAGGGCCGAACAATGAGCAGTTCTTC. Its translation is CASARVAAGGPNNEQFF.